This T cell receptor beta chain came from a study of post-analysis software for immune sequencing data (dated by TCRdb to between 2015 and 2016). Looking at the study overall: Disease courses on record covered relapsing-remitting, secondary progressive and progressive-relapsing multiple sclerosis, though some patients had no subtype annotation. Patient repertoires were compared against 10 to 12 previously published healthy control repertoires from donors aged roughly 6 to 26 years. A subset of samples was prepared in parallel using single-end sample barcoding, then pooled and co-amplified after Illumina adapter ligation.

Library preparation used PCR. The sequencer was an Illumina HiSeq 2500. Unique molecular identifiers were incorporated into TCR beta cDNA libraries to reduce PCR and sequencing biases. Approximately 500,000 cDNA molecules were obtained per 1 to 10 million input T cells, so each molecule approximated one T cell. The same protocol used for the earlier healthy control dataset was applied to prepare and sequence the patient libraries. Samples belonging to the same batch were prepared together, multiplexed and sequenced on a shared HiSeq lane. Per the source publication's procedure: Raw barcoded reads were processed with MIGEC, and single-read molecular identifier groups were discarded before consensus assembly and CDR3 extraction. Clonotype tables were post-analysed with VDJtools, and diversity was normalized by down-sampling all datasets to the smallest sample size. To correct batch-related cross-sample contamination, repertoire overlap clustering matched CDR3 amino acid sequences but not nucleotide sequences. TCRdb redid the processing of the public reads, applying fastp at Q25 and MiXCR, and retained in-frame beta chains. Entries that share a CDR3 protein sequence are merged under the most common genes and DNA. These V and J calls are TCRdb output, not the study's own analysis. The sample includes 380,000 or so distinct CDR3 sequences, with less than 40% observed a single time. Of the sample, 13% falls within the top ten clones.

This clonotype appeared a few times. Its antigen is not yet known. It has no much larger one-base neighbor in the sample; base qualities were not kept. What the study reported, not specific to this receptor: Compared with controls, multiple sclerosis patients had significantly lower normalized Chao1 diversity, a finding suggesting substantial peripheral T-cell clonal expansion. The multiple sclerosis patient group was slightly younger than the control group. Patients showed significantly higher frequencies than controls for a handful of TRBV segments, among them TRBV5-6, TRBV5-1 and TRBV20-1. Direct clustering with F measure revealed strong co-clustering of samples prepared in the same batch, which led to a batch-effect correction.

To demonstrate the VDJtools post-analysis software, the study profiled TCR beta repertoires from the peripheral blood of about 13 young patients with multiple sclerosis. The multiple sclerosis patients were children and adolescents ranging in age from 6 to 15 years. CDR1 and CDR2 (MDHEN, SYDVKM) derive from the germline V gene. Including cysteine and phenylalanine, the CDR3 has 16 amino acids. Of all the DNA, just the CDR3 is kept, 48 bases in frame from base 1. Sequences were obtained from blood. The rearranged segments are TRBV28 and TRBJ2-4; a stretch of 8 junction bases matches TRBD1. Judging by the DNA end, TRBJ2-7 fits better; the J call may be wrong. This TCR was recovered from a girl between 5 and 17 years old with multiple sclerosis. DNA sequence: TGTGCCAGCAGTTTCCCCTTCGGGCAGGGGGCAAACGAGCAGTACTTC. The resulting protein is CASSFPFGQGANEQYF.